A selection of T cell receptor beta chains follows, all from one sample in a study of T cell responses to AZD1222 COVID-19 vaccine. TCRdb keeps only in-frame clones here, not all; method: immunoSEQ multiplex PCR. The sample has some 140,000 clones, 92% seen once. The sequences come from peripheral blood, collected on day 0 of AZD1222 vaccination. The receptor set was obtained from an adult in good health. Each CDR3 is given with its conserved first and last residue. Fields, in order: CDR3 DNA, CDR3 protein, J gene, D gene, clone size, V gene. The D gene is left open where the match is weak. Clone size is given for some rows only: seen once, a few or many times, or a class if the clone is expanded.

CDR3nt: TGTGCCAGCAGTAGAAAGCCCACAGGGGTCAATCAGCCCCAGCATTTT
CDR3aa: CASSRKPTGVNQPQHF
j_gene: TRBJ1-5
d_gene: TRBD1
abundance: NA
v_gene: TRBV6-2/TRBV6-3

CDR3nt: TGCGCCAGCAGCCAGGTCCAGGGGGCGGGGGATTTAGAAAAATTGTTTTTT
CDR3aa: CASSQVQGAGDLEKLFF
j_gene: TRBJ1-4
d_gene: TRBD1
abundance: NA
v_gene: TRBV4-1

CDR3nt: TGTGCCAGCAGCCAAGATCCGGGACACCGTAATGAAAAACTGTTTTTT
CDR3aa: CASSQDPGHRNEKLFF
j_gene: TRBJ1-4
d_gene: NA
abundance: NA
v_gene: TRBV3-1/TRBV3-2

CDR3nt: TGTGCCAGCAGTTACTCACAGGGAGAGCCCCAGCATTTT
CDR3aa: CASSYSQGEPQHF
j_gene: TRBJ1-5
d_gene: NA
abundance: NA
v_gene: TRBV6-6

CDR3nt: TGTGCCAGCACCGGATCGAGGGTCGGTCAGCCCCAGCATTTT
CDR3aa: CASTGSRVGQPQHF
j_gene: TRBJ1-5
d_gene: NA
abundance: NA
v_gene: TRBV2

CDR3nt: TGTGCCAGCAGCTTAGATTCGAGCTTTCTGGGCGACGAGCAGTACTTC
CDR3aa: CASSLDSSFLGDEQYF
j_gene: TRBJ2-7
d_gene: NA
abundance: NA
v_gene: TRBV7-8

CDR3nt: TGTGCCAGCAGTTTATGGTCCGGGCACGAGCAGTACTTC
CDR3aa: CASSLWSGHEQYF
j_gene: TRBJ2-7
d_gene: NA
abundance: NA
v_gene: TRBV27

CDR3nt: TGCAGTGCTAGTTTTCTGGGGACTAATGAAAAACTGTTTTTT
CDR3aa: CSASFLGTNEKLFF
j_gene: TRBJ1-4
d_gene: NA
abundance: NA
v_gene: TRBV20-1

CDR3nt: TGTGCCAGCAGTGAAACCTCGCGGGGCACCGGGGAGCTGTTTTTT
CDR3aa: CASSETSRGTGELFF
j_gene: TRBJ2-2
d_gene: NA
abundance: NA
v_gene: TRBV6-1

CDR3nt: TGTGCCAGCAGCCTGAGACAGGGGACGTACCAAGAGACCCAGTACTTC
CDR3aa: CASSLRQGTYQETQYF
j_gene: TRBJ2-5
d_gene: TRBD1
abundance: NA
v_gene: TRBV11-3

CDR3nt: TGCGCCAGCAGCTTGGTGGGCCAGGACATCTATGGCTACACCTTC
CDR3aa: CASSLVGQDIYGYTF
j_gene: TRBJ1-2
d_gene: NA
abundance: NA
v_gene: TRBV5-1

CDR3nt: TGTGCCAGCAGCGACGGGACAGGGACCTATAATTCACCCCTCCACTTT
CDR3aa: CASSDGTGTYNSPLHF
j_gene: TRBJ1-6
d_gene: TRBD1
abundance: NA
v_gene: TRBV7-2

CDR3nt: TGTGCCAGCAGCCCTCTCTCCGGGACAGGGGGAGGAGAGACCCAGTACTTC
CDR3aa: CASSPLSGTGGGETQYF
j_gene: TRBJ2-5
d_gene: TRBD1
abundance: once
v_gene: TRBV7-9

CDR3nt: TGTGCCAGCAGCCCTTTTGGGGACAGCTACACCGGGGAGCTGTTTTTT
CDR3aa: CASSPFGDSYTGELFF
j_gene: TRBJ2-2
d_gene: TRBD1
abundance: NA
v_gene: TRBV11-2

CDR3nt: TGTGCCAGCAGTTACGCGGCCCTTCGTGGAGATACGCAGTATTTT
CDR3aa: CASSYAALRGDTQYF
j_gene: TRBJ2-3
d_gene: NA
abundance: NA
v_gene: TRBV6-2/TRBV6-3

CDR3nt: TGTGCCAGCAGTTACGCGGGGGTTGGCGAGCAGTTCTTC
CDR3aa: CASSYAGVGEQFF
j_gene: TRBJ2-1
d_gene: TRBD2
abundance: once
v_gene: TRBV6-2/TRBV6-3

CDR3nt: TGTGCCAGCAGTTTCCCCGACAGCTACTCTGGAAACACCATATATTTT
CDR3aa: CASSFPDSYSGNTIYF
j_gene: TRBJ1-3
d_gene: NA
abundance: NA
v_gene: TRBV6-5

CDR3nt: TGTGCCAGCAGCGTAGGGGGGACAGATGGAAACATTCAGTACTTC
CDR3aa: CASSVGGTDGNIQYF
j_gene: TRBJ2-4
d_gene: TRBD1
abundance: few
v_gene: TRBV9

CDR3nt: TGCGCCAGCAGCTTGGAACCTAACGGGGCAAGTGGTGAAAAACTGTTTTTT
CDR3aa: CASSLEPNGASGEKLFF
j_gene: TRBJ1-4
d_gene: NA
abundance: NA
v_gene: TRBV5-1

CDR3nt: TGTGCCAGCAGCCCGACAGGGGTTGAAAAACTGTTTTTT
CDR3aa: CASSPTGVEKLFF
j_gene: TRBJ1-4
d_gene: TRBD1
abundance: NA
v_gene: TRBV3-1/TRBV3-2

CDR3nt: TGTGCCAGCAGCGTTCAGAGTAACTATGGCTACACCTTC
CDR3aa: CASSVQSNYGYTF
j_gene: TRBJ1-2
d_gene: NA
abundance: NA
v_gene: TRBV9

CDR3nt: TGCGCCAGCAGCTATGGGACTAGCGGCTACAATGAGCAGTTCTTC
CDR3aa: CASSYGTSGYNEQFF
j_gene: TRBJ2-1
d_gene: TRBD2
abundance: NA
v_gene: TRBV5-1

CDR3nt: TGTGCCAGCAGCATAACAGGGGGGGCCTACGAGCAGTACTTC
CDR3aa: CASSITGGAYEQYF
j_gene: TRBJ2-7
d_gene: NA
abundance: NA
v_gene: TRBV5-4

CDR3nt: TGTGCCAGCTCACCAGAACCAGGGACCGTTCGGGTCCTGACTTTC
CDR3aa: CASSPEPGTVRVLTF
j_gene: TRBJ2-6
d_gene: NA
abundance: few
v_gene: TRBV18

CDR3nt: TGTGCCAGCAGCTTGGTTTTAGGGACAGGGGGCTATGGCTACACCTTC
CDR3aa: CASSLVLGTGGYGYTF
j_gene: TRBJ1-2
d_gene: TRBD1
abundance: NA
v_gene: TRBV5-4

CDR3nt: TGTGCCAGCAGATTAACCGTAGAACGCACAGATACGCAGTATTTT
CDR3aa: CASRLTVERTDTQYF
j_gene: TRBJ2-3
d_gene: NA
abundance: NA
v_gene: TRBV5-5

CDR3nt: TGTGCCAGCAGCTTTAGTAGCAATCAGCCCCAGCATTTT
CDR3aa: CASSFSSNQPQHF
j_gene: TRBJ1-5
d_gene: NA
abundance: NA
v_gene: TRBV7-3

CDR3nt: TGTGCCAGCAGCGGGGGAGGACAGGGGGTGTACAATGAGCAGTTCTTC
CDR3aa: CASSGGGQGVYNEQFF
j_gene: TRBJ2-1
d_gene: TRBD1
abundance: NA
v_gene: TRBV5-4